The 9 T cell receptor beta chains given below trace back to one sample, sequenced in a study of cytomegalovirus exposure and HLA in healthy donors. Primers for the PCR totalled 60 Vbeta and 13 Jbeta. The method was immunoSEQ multiplex PCR; TCRdb's version includes in-frame clones alone and lacks a portion of them. This table has 100,000 to 150,000 clones, 70% to 85% appearing once. The sequenced material came from PBMCs. These receptors all stem from a boy younger than 10 in good health and CMV-seronegative.

The gene calls are TRBV2 and TRBJ2-1; a possible D gene is TRBD2 (6 bases). The CDR3 is 15 amino acids. The germline CDR1 and CDR2 sequences are SNHLY and FYNNEI. The V end lost 6 bases, the J end lost 4 bases, and 16 bases lay between the germline ends. DNA of the CDR3: TGTGCCAGCAGGGGAGGAGTGGCCCCATACAATGAGCAGTTCTTC. Its translation is CASRGGVAPYNEQFF.

The CDR3 sequence is CASSQGSGDSSYEQYF. CDR3 nucleotide sequence: TGTGCCAGCAGCCAAGGTAGCGGGGACAGCTCCTACGAGCAGTACTTC. The rearrangement uses TRBV4-2 and TRBJ2-7; weak D call: TRBD2 (8 bases). V shed 1 base and J shed 0 bases, with 13 bases lying between them. CDR1 LGHNA and CDR2 YNFKEQ come from the germline V gene. The CDR3 has 16 residues.

This chain joins TRBV5-1 and TRBJ2-1; 8 nucleotides align to TRBD2. Germline values: CDR1 SGHRS, CDR2 YFSETQ. The CDR3 totals 16 residues. The trim removed 4 bases at V and 8 bases at J, leaving 14 bases unmatched. CDR3 nucleotide sequence: TGCGCCAGCAGCCCAAACGGGGGGGACCTTATGGATGAGCAGTTCTTC. Translation: CASSPNGGDLMDEQFF. Using reference TRBV5-1 and TRBJ2-1 for the parts outside the CDR3, the full variable domain is KAGVTQTPRYLIKTRGQQVTLSCSPISGHRSVSWYQQTPGQGLQFLFEYFSETQRNKGNFPGRFSGRQFSNSRSEMNVSTLELGDSALYLCASSPNGGDLMDEQFFGPGTRLTVL.

A few counts support this clone. This chain connects TRBV6-6 to TRBJ1-1, with 7 positions matching TRBD1. This CDR3 contains 15 residues. After removal of 0 bases from V and 4 bases from J, the junction contained 5 bases not matched to a gene. Germline V gives CDR1 MNHNY, CDR2 SVGAGI (reference sequence). As DNA, the CDR3 is TGTGCCAGCAGTTACTCGGGACAGATGGGCACTGAAGCTTTCTTT. Translated, it gives CASSYSGQMGTEAFF.

The gene calls are TRBV15 and TRBJ2-1; possibly TRBD1 for D (5 bases). In germline, CDR1 is LNHNV, CDR2 YYDKDF (reference sequence). The V gene lost 9 bases and the J gene lost 2 bases, with 14 bases spanning the gap. The CDR3 loop spans 14 amino acids. The CDR3 DNA reads TGTGCCACAACTGGGGCCCCCACCTACAATGAGCAGTTCTTC. This translates into CATTGAPTYNEQFF.

This clone came up a few times. The chain has TRBV7-2 and TRBJ1-1; 12 nucleotides align to TRBD1. Germline V gene sequence: CDR1 SGHTA, CDR2 FQGNSA. The CDR3 has 15 residues. The trim removed 1 base at V and 7 bases at J, leaving 4 bases unmatched. CDR3 in amino acids: CASSLVGTGGFEAFF. DNA for the CDR3: TGTGCCAGCAGCTTAGTCGGGACAGGGGGCTTTGAAGCTTTCTTT.

This clone was seen a few times. The V gene is TRBV5-6, the J gene TRBJ1-2; 7 bases are shared with TRBD1. The CDR3 has 14 residues. From germline, CDR1 is SGHDT and CDR2 YYEEEE. V was pared by 3 bases and J by 4 bases, with 6 bases of the junction left unmatched. CDR3 DNA: TGTGCCAGCAGCTCCGGGACAGTAGCCTATGGCTACACCTTC. Residues: CASSSGTVAYGYTF.

The chain uses TRBV2 and TRBJ1-5; no definite D call. CDR3 length: 14 amino acids. V was cut by 5 bases and J by 0 bases, with 8 bases left in between. CDR1 SNHLY and CDR2 FYNNEI come from the germline V gene. CDR3 residues: CASSKDGSNQPQHF. CDR3 sequence (DNA): TGTGCCAGCAGTAAAGACGGTAGCAATCAGCCCCAGCATTTT.

V and J are TRBV5-6 and TRBJ2-7, with 11 nucleotides matching TRBD1. The CDR3 length is 15 residues. Trimming took 4 bases from V and 5 from J; bases not matched to a gene: 8. Germline CDR1 is SGHDT and CDR2 is YYEEEE. CDR3 amino acids: CASSRRDRGFHEQYV. For the CDR3, the DNA is TGTGCCAGCAGCCGCCGGGACAGGGGGTTCCACGAGCAGTACGTC.